The entry that follows covers one TCR beta chain sequence. Per the original methods: Amplification with reference gene primers provided the estimates of nucleated cell counts. Here immunoSEQ multiplex PCR was the method, and the copy in TCRdb shows in-frame clones only, minus some. The D gene and trimming were derived from the DNA, and the V and J assignments and clone size from that table. The data contain about 120,000 clones, around 81% of them singletons. CDR3 length: 14 residues. Trimming cost V 8 bases and J 5 bases; bases outside gene matches: 10. Germline values: CDR1 GTSNPN, CDR2 SVGIG (reference sequence). The data originate from a study of blood T cell repertoires in COVID-19.

The TCR originated in a woman aged 50 to 65 with acute or convalescent COVID-19. The V call is TRBV30, the J call TRBJ2-2; 8 nucleotides align to TRBD2. Material: peripheral blood. DNA for the CDR3: TGTGCCGGGCTCGGGGGGGCTGGAACCGGGGAGCTGTTTTTT. Its protein product is CAGLGGAGTGELFF.